These T cell receptor beta chains were read from a single sample in a study of response to subunit inactivated influenza vaccine. TCRdb reanalysed the RT-PCR reads using MiXCR and keeps one entry per CDR3 protein. The sample lists over 450,000 distinct CDR3 sequences, over 10% occurring once. The sequenced sample was PBMCs from blood, obtained roughly 6 weeks after vaccination. Source of these receptors: a man between 45 and 60 years old who received an inactivated influenza vaccine. Both conserved end residues are part of each CDR3. A D gene is named only where the DNA matches it firmly. Expanded clones get a size class; other rows say once, few or many, or leave the size out.

D gene,CDR3 length,J gene,clone size,V gene,CDR3 DNA,CDR3 protein
NA,11,TRBJ2-1,NA,TRBV29-1,TGCAGCGTCCCGGAGTACAATGAGCAGTTCTTC,CSVPEYNEQFF
TRBD2,17,TRBJ2-1,few,TRBV20-1,TGCAGTGCTACCGCCGTAAGACCGGGACTAGCTATCGATGAGCAGTTCTTC,CSATAVRPGLAIDEQFF
TRBD1,15,TRBJ2-5,few,TRBV11-2,TGTGCCAGCAGCCAATGGACAGGGGGAGGAGAGACCCAGTACTTC,CASSQWTGGGETQYF
NA,9,TRBJ2-3,NA,TRBV7-9,TGTGCCACCACAGATACGCAGTATTTT,CATTDTQYF
NA,15,TRBJ2-1,NA,TRBV10-3,TGTGCCATCAGTGAGTCGATGTACAGGTCCAATGAGCAGTTCTTC,CAISESMYRSNEQFF
TRBD1,13,TRBJ2-1,few,TRBV18,TGTGCCAGCTCACCAACACAGGGGCGTGAGCAGTTCTTC,CASSPTQGREQFF
TRBD2,15,TRBJ2-3,few,TRBV19,TGTGCCAGTAGTACAAGCGGGAGTGGAGGGTATACGCAGTATTTT,CASSTSGSGGYTQYF
TRBD2,15,TRBJ2-1,many,TRBV6-1,TGTGCCAGCAGCCGACTAGCGGGGGTATACAATGAGCAGTTCTTC,CASSRLAGVYNEQFF
NA,12,TRBJ2-3,few,TRBV7-3,TGTGCCAGCAGCTTTGGCAAAGATACGCAGTATTTT,CASSFGKDTQYF
TRBD2,16,TRBJ2-1,NA,TRBV10-3,TGTGCCATCAGTCAAGGTTGGACTAGCGGCGGAGGGGGGCAGTTCTTC,CAISQGWTSGGGGQFF
TRBD1,16,TRBJ2-4,NA,TRBV6-1,TGTGCCAGCAGTGCCAGGGACAGACTAGCCAAAAACATTCAGTACTTC,CASSARDRLAKNIQYF
TRBD2,20,TRBJ2-2,NA,TRBV7-3,TGTGCCAGCAGCTTAATTCCCAGCGGGAGGCGCGACCTGAACACCGGGGAGCTGTTTTTT,CASSLIPSGRRDLNTGELFF
TRBD1,14,TRBJ1-2,few,TRBV28,TGTGCCAGCAGCAACGGACAGGGGGCCTATGGCTACACCTTC,CASSNGQGAYGYTF
TRBD2,15,TRBJ2-2,few,TRBV3-1,TGTGCCAGCAGCCAAACTAGCGGGGTAGCCGGGGAGCTGTTTTTT,CASSQTSGVAGELFF
TRBD1,14,TRBJ1-6,few,TRBV12-3/TRBV12-4,TGTGCCAGCAGTATGTCAGGGGGTAATTCACCCCTCCACTTT,CASSMSGGNSPLHF
NA,15,TRBJ2-1,few,TRBV10-3,TGTGCCATCAGTGAGCTGGTCGAATATTCCAATGAGCAGTTCTTC,CAISELVEYSNEQFF
TRBD2,17,TRBJ2-1,many,TRBV5-1,TGCGCCAGCAGCTTGGTCCCTAGCGGGAGAACCTACAATGAGCAGTTCTTC,CASSLVPSGRTYNEQFF
NA,13,TRBJ2-5,few,TRBV5-1,TGCGCCAGTGCACGCCAACCCCAAGAGACCCAGTACTTC,CASARQPQETQYF
NA,15,TRBJ1-4,few,TRBV12-3/TRBV12-4,TGTGCCAGCAGTTTCGCGGGACGGATTAATGAAAAACTGTTTTTT,CASSFAGRINEKLFF
TRBD1,18,TRBJ1-1,many,TRBV4-2,TGTGCCAGCAGCCAGCAGAAAGGGACAGGGGGTTCTTACACTGAAGCTTTCTTT,CASSQQKGTGGSYTEAFF
TRBD2,13,TRBJ2-4,few,TRBV6-5,TGTGCCAGCAGTTACGGGGGGGTAGGCATTCAGTACTTC,CASSYGGVGIQYF
NA,13,TRBJ2-7,NA,TRBV12-3/TRBV12-4,TGTGCCAGCAGTTTAAGGGCAGGGTTCGAGCAGTACTTC,CASSLRAGFEQYF